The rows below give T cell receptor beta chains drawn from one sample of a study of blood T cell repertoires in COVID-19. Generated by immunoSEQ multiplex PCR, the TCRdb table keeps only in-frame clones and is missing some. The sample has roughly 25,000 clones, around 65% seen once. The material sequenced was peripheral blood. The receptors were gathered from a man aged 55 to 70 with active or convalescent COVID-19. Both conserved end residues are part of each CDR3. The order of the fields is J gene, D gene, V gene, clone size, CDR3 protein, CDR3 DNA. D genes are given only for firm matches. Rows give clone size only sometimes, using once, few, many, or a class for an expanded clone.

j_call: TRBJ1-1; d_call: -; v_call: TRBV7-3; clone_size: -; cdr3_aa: CASSHGGGTEAFF; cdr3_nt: TGTGCCAGCAGCCATGGCGGCGGCACTGAAGCTTTCTTT
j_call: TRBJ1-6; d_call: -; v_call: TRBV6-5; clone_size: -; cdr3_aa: CASRLRPGDSPLHF; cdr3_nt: TGTGCCAGCCGACTTCGACCAGGGGATTCACCCCTCCACTTT
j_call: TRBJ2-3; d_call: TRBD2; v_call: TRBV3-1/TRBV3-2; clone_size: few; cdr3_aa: CASSPRTSGGRTDTQYF; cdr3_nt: TGTGCCAGCAGCCCTCGGACTAGCGGGGGCCGGACAGATACGCAGTATTTT
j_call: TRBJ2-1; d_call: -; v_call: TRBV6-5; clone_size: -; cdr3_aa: CASKYYMNEQFF; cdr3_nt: TGTGCCAGCAAGTACTATATGAATGAGCAGTTCTTC
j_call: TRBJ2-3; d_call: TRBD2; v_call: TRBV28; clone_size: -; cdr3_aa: CASVLWGGSSGSPDTQYF; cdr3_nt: TGTGCCAGCGTATTGTGGGGGGGTTCTAGCGGGAGCCCAGATACGCAGTATTTT
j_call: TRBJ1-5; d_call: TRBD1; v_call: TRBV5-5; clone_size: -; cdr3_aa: CASSLGRGVAQPQHF; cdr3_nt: TGTGCCAGCAGCTTGGGCAGGGGGGTTGCTCAGCCCCAGCATTTT
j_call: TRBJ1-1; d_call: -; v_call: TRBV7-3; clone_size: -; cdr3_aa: CASSPIANTEAFF; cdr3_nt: TGTGCCAGCAGCCCAATAGCGAACACTGAAGCTTTCTTT
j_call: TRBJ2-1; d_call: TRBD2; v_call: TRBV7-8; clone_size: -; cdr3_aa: CASSSDGGGRYNEQFF; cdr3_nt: TGTGCCAGCAGCTCCGATGGCGGGGGGCGATACAATGAGCAGTTCTTC
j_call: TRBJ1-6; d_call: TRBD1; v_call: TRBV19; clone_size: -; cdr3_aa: CASRGQGAKNSPLHF; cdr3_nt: TGTGCCAGTAGGGGACAGGGGGCAAAGAACTCACCCCTCCACTTT
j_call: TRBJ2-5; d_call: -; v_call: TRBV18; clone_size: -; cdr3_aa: CASSPQAGLQTQYF; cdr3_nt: TGTGCCAGCTCACCACAGGCAGGGCTCCAGACCCAGTACTTC
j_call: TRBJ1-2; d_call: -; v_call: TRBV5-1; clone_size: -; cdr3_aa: CASSGRQGGYGYTF; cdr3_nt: TGCGCCAGCAGCGGTCGGCAGGGCGGCTATGGCTACACCTTC
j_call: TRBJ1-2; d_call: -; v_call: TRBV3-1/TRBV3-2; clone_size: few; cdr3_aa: CASSTNTNYGYTF; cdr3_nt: TGTGCCAGCAGCACGAACACCAACTATGGCTACACCTTC
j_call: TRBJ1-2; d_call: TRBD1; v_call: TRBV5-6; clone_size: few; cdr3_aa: CASSSLRAGTGGSSDTF; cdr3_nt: TGTGCCAGCAGCTCCCTAAGAGCCGGGACAGGGGGTTCATCAGACACCTTC
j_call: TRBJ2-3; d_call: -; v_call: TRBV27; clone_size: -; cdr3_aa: CASSLSDNAGFHF; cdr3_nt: TGTGCCAGCAGTTTATCGGATAATGCAGGGTTTCATTTT
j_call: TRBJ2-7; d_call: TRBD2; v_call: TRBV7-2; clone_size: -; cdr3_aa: CASSLWAEGGVEQYF; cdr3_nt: TGTGCCAGCAGCTTATGGGCGGAGGGAGGGGTAGAGCAGTACTTC
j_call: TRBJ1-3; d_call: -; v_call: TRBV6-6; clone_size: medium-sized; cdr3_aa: CASSGLSGNTIYF; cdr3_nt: TGTGCCAGCAGTGGCTTGTCTGGAAACACCATATATTTT
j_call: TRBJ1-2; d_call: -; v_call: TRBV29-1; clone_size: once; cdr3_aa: CSVGSGLGYGYTF; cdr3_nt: TGCAGCGTTGGAAGTGGGCTTGGCTATGGCTACACCTTC
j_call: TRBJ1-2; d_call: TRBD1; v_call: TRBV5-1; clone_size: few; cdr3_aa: CASSLDTGARNGYTF; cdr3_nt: TGCGCCAGCAGCTTGGATACAGGGGCGAGGAATGGCTACACCTTC
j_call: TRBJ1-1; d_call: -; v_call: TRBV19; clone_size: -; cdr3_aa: CASSISGMNTEAFF; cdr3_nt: TGTGCCAGTAGTATATCAGGGATGAACACTGAAGCTTTCTTT
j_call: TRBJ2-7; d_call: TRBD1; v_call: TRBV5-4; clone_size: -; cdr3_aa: CASSSKQGLEQYF; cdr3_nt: TGTGCCAGCAGCTCAAAACAGGGGCTCGAGCAGTACTTC
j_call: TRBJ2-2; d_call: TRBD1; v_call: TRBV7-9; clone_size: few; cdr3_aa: CASSFTGGPGELFF; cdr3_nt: TGTGCCAGCAGTTTTACAGGGGGTCCCGGGGAGCTGTTTTTT
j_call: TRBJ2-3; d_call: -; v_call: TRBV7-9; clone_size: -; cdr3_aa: CASSLDRTSSDTQYF; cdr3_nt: TGTGCCAGCAGCTTGGACCGTACTAGTTCAGATACGCAGTATTTT
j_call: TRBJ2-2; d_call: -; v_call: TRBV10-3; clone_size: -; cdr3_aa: CAISESGQTNTGELFF; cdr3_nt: TGTGCCATCAGTGAGTCAGGACAGACGAACACCGGGGAGCTGTTTTTT
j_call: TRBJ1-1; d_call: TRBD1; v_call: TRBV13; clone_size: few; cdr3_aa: CASSIRTGESTEAFF; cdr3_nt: TGTGCCAGCAGCATCAGGACAGGGGAGAGCACTGAAGCTTTCTTT
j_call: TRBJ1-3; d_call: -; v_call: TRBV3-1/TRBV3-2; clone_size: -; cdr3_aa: CASSHPRQTGNTIYF; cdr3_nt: TGTGCCAGCAGCCATCCGAGACAGACTGGAAACACCATATATTTT
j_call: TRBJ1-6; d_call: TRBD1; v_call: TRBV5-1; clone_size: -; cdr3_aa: CASSRTTGGNSPLHF; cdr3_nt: TGCGCCAGCAGCCGAACAACAGGGGGAAATTCACCCCTCCACTTT
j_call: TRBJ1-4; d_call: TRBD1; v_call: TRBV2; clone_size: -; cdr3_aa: CASGGQGGEKLFF; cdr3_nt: TGTGCCAGCGGGGGACAGGGGGGTGAAAAACTGTTTTTT
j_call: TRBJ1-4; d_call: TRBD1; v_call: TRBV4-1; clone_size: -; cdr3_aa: CASSQATGVTNEKLFF; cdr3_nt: TGCGCCAGCAGCCAAGCCACAGGGGTTACTAATGAAAAACTGTTTTTT
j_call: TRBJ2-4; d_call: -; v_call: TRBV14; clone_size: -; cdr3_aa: CASSPRGANIQYF; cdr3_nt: TGTGCCAGCAGCCCCAGGGGGGCCAACATTCAGTACTTC
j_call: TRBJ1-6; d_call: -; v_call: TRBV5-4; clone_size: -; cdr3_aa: CASSLDSHNSPLHF; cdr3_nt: TGTGCCAGCAGCTTGGACAGTCATAATTCACCCCTCCACTTT
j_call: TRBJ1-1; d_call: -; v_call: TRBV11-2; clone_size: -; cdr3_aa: CASSLDSSNTEAFF; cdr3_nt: TGTGCCAGCAGCCTCGACAGTTCGAACACTGAAGCTTTCTTT
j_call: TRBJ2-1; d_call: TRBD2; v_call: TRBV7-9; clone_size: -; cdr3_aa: CASSFRASGSNEQFF; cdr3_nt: TGTGCCAGCAGCTTTCGGGCTAGCGGGAGCAATGAGCAGTTCTTC
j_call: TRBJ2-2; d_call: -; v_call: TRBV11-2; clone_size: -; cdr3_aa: CASSRLGELFF; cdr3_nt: TGTGCCAGCAGCCGGTTGGGGGAGCTGTTTTTT
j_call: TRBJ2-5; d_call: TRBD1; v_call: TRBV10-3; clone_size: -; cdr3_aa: CALRGDRGFQETQYF; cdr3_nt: TGTGCCCTCAGAGGGGACAGGGGATTCCAAGAGACCCAGTACTTC
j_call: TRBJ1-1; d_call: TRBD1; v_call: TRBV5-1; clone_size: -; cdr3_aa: CASSVRQGVNTEAFF; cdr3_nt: TGCGCCAGCAGCGTCCGACAGGGTGTGAACACTGAAGCTTTCTTT
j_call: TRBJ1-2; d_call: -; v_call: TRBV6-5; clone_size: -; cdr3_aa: CASSYSTRDYTF; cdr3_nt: TGTGCCAGCAGTTACTCCACCAGGGACTACACCTTC
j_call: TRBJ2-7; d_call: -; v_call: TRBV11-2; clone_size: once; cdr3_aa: CASSPRGIEQYF; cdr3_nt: TGTGCCAGCAGCCCCAGGGGTATCGAGCAGTACTTC
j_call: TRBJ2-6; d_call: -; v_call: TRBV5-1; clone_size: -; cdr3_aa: CASSLGAQVSSGANVLTF; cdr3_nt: TGCGCCAGCAGCTTGGGGGCACAGGTTAGCTCTGGGGCCAACGTCCTGACTTTC
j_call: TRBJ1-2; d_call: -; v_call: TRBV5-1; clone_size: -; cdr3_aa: CASSLQKGSGYTF; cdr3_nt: TGCGCCAGCAGCTTGCAGAAAGGGAGTGGCTACACCTTC
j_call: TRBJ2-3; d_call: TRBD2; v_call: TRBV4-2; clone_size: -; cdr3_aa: CASSPGVAGQSQNTQYF; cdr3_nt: TGTGCCAGCAGCCCTGGGGTAGCGGGGCAATCCCAGAATACGCAGTATTTT
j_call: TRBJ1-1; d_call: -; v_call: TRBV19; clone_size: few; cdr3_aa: CASSIGLFAGGRMNTEAFF; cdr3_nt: TGTGCCAGTAGTATAGGGTTGTTTGCGGGGGGTAGAATGAACACTGAAGCTTTCTTT
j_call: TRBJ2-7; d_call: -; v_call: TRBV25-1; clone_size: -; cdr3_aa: CASSGPGSSYEQYF; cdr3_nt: TGTGCCAGCAGTGGGCCAGGAAGCTCCTACGAGCAGTACTTC
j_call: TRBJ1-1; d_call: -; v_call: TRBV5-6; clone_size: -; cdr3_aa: CASRLTGNTEAFF; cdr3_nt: TGTGCCAGCAGGCTGACAGGGAACACTGAAGCTTTCTTT
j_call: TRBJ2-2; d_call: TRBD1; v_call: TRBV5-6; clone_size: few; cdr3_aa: CASSWGQGSTGELFF; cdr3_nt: TGTGCCAGCAGCTGGGGACAGGGATCGACCGGGGAGCTGTTTTTT